A single T cell receptor (beta chain) is shown here with its context. Its antigen remains unidentified. Data came from immunoSEQ multiplex PCR; TCRdb stores just in-frame clones and leaves some out. The data contain tens of thousands of clones, roughly 90% of them seen just once; the ten biggest clones take up roughly 2.8%. Collection occurred without any documented infections or immune events in donors. This CDR3 comprises 14 residues. Germline CDR1 is SGHTA and CDR2 is FQGNSA. V shed 6 bases and J 5 bases; nucleotides not matched to a gene: 7. The data derive from a study of identifying expanded T cells in peripheral blood. Findings of the study overall: About 1.2 clones differed between technical replicates, versus about 15 and 19 over time. Approximately two-week clone count variance significantly increased as total template count grew.

The sequence came from a person aged 18 to 69 in good health. The chain links TRBV7-2 to TRBJ2-5, with TRBD2 matching 9 bases. Sequenced input: blood. The CDR3 DNA follows: TGTGCCAGCAGGAGCGGGAGGAATGGGGAGACCCAGTACTTC. Encoded protein: CASRSGRNGETQYF.